These 3 T cell receptor beta chains came from one sample sequenced in a study of blood T cell repertoires in COVID-19. Sequencing was performed with immunoSEQ multiplex PCR; in TCRdb, only in-frame clones are kept and a portion is missing. The repertoire holds about 210,000 clones, with around 81% as singletons. The sequenced sample was PBMCs or T cells enriched from blood (not recorded which). The source is a woman aged 45 to 65 with acute COVID-19.

Here the CDR3 reads CASSQASGANTGELFF. The CDR3 bases are TGCGCCAGCAGCCAAGCTAGCGGCGCGAACACCGGGGAGCTGTTTTTT. The chain recombines TRBV4-1 with TRBJ2-2; TRBD2 matches at 7 bases. The germline V gene encodes CDR1 MGHRA and CDR2 YSYEKL. J gave up 0 bases and V 1 base, and 2 bases lay outside the gene matches. CDR3 length equals 16 residues.

The genes are TRBV7-2 and TRBJ1-2; 8 positions match TRBD1. This CDR3 has 13 amino acids. V lost 3 bases and J lost 4; bases outside the gene matches: 1. Germline CDR1 and CDR2: SGHTA and FQGNSA. CDR3 residues: CASSLGTGYGYTF. The CDR3 DNA follows: TGTGCCAGCAGCTTGGGGACAGGCTATGGCTACACCTTC.

This chain connects TRBV5-5 to TRBJ2-5, with 9 nucleotides matching TRBD2. Germline CDR1 is SGHKS and CDR2 is YYEKEE (reference sequence). J gave up 5 bases and V 0 bases, and 5 bases lay outside the gene matches. This CDR3 is 15 amino acids long. CDR3 protein: CASSLVAGAGETQYF. Here the CDR3 DNA reads TGTGCCAGCAGCTTGGTAGCGGGGGCCGGGGAGACCCAGTACTTC.